A selection of T cell receptor beta chains follows, all from one sample in a study of blood T cells in healthy people across ages. TCRdb re-analysed the 5' RACE reads in MiXCR, keeping a single row per CDR3 protein. The table has approximately 770,000 distinct CDR3 sequences, roughly 64% seen once. The sequencing sample was made of blood. The receptors were sampled from a man younger than 40 in good health. Each CDR3 is given with its conserved first and last residue. The D gene is left open where the match is weak. The size of a clone is reported for some rows only, either as once, few or many, or as a class for expanded clones.

>TRBJ1-1|-|TRBD1|TRBV30
CAWSRGTGTEAFF
TGTGCCTGGAGCAGGGGGACTGGGACTGAAGCTTTCTTT
>TRBJ1-4|-|TRBD1|TRBV7-2
CASSSLRGLNEKLFF
TGTGCCAGCAGCTCCCTGAGGGGGCTAAATGAAAAACTGTTTTTT
>TRBJ1-2|-|-|TRBV27
CASSPDPGGDRGYTF
TGTGCCAGCAGTCCCGACCCGGGGGGCGATAGGGGCTACACCTTC
>TRBJ2-7|-|-|TRBV20-1
CSAPGEGSQCEQYF
TGCAGTGCCCCAGGGGAGGGTTCCCAATGCGAGCAGTACTTC
>TRBJ2-7|-|-|TRBV2
CASSGDTRGVYEQYF
TGTGCCAGCAGTGGGGACACTCGGGGCGTCTACGAGCAGTACTTC
>TRBJ1-2|-|-|TRBV6-2/TRBV6-3
CASSPQELCGYTF
TGTGCCAGCAGTCCTCAGGAGTTATGTGGCTACACCTTC
>TRBJ2-7|-|TRBD1|TRBV4-2
CASSQVRTGSEQYF
TGTGCCAGCAGCCAAGTCCGGACAGGTTCCGAGCAGTACTTC
>TRBJ2-7|-|-|TRBV6-2/TRBV6-3
CASSSTTVGYEQYF
TGTGCCAGCAGTTCAACGACAGTGGGTTACGAGCAGTACTTC
>TRBJ2-7|-|-|TRBV4-2
CASSQVGASYEQYF
TGTGCCAGCAGCCAAGTTGGAGCTTCCTACGAGCAGTACTTC
>TRBJ2-5|-|-|TRBV28
CASSFGRRETQYF
TGTGCCAGCAGTTTTGGCAGAAGGGAGACCCAGTACTTC
>TRBJ1-6|-|-|TRBV4-2
CASSLRGPYNSPLHF
TGTGCCAGCAGCCTTAGAGGCCCCTATAATTCACCCCTCCACTTT
>TRBJ1-2|-|-|TRBV12-3/TRBV12-4
CASTVGSRSLYGYTF
TGTGCCAGCACCGTGGGGTCTCGGAGTCTCTATGGCTACACCTTC
>TRBJ2-1|few|-|TRBV12-3/TRBV12-4
CASRGGEQFF
TGTGCAAGTAGGGGAGGTGAGCAGTTCTTC
>TRBJ2-4|-|TRBD1|TRBV10-1
CASSGGQPKNIQYF
TGCGCCAGCAGTGGGGGACAGCCTAAAAACATTCAGTACTTC
>TRBJ2-3|-|TRBD2|TRBV5-1
CASPAGGITDTQYF
TGCGCCAGTCCAGCGGGAGGGATCACAGATACGCAGTATTTT
>TRBJ2-7|-|-|TRBV7-6
CASSTNNEQYF
TGTGCCAGCAGCACCAACAATGAGCAGTACTTC
>TRBJ1-2|-|TRBD1|TRBV28
CASTAPDREAGGYTF
TGTGCCAGCACAGCACCGGACAGGGAAGCTGGCGGCTACACCTTC
>TRBJ2-1|few|-|TRBV4-2
CASSRFENSYNEQFF
TGTGCCAGCAGCCGCTTCGAGAACTCCTACAATGAGCAGTTCTTC
>TRBJ2-2|once|-|TRBV5-1
CASSLITGELFF
TGCGCCAGCAGCTTGATCACCGGGGAGCTGTTTTTT
>TRBJ2-7|-|-|TRBV6-1
CASSESGNILFEQYF
TGTGCCAGCAGTGAATCCGGAAACATTCTATTCGAGCAGTACTTC
>TRBJ2-1|-|-|TRBV29-1
CSVEPNRNEQFF
TGCAGCGTTGAACCTAACCGCAATGAGCAGTTCTTC
>TRBJ2-3|-|-|TRBV7-9
CASSPRDGPTDTQYF
TGTGCCAGCAGCCCGCGGGACGGTCCCACAGATACGCAGTATTTT
>TRBJ2-1|-|-|TRBV12-5
CASGSFTGRGFEQFF
TGTGCTAGTGGTTCCTTCACAGGGAGGGGATTTGAGCAGTTCTTC
>TRBJ2-7|few|TRBD1|TRBV6-5
CASRTGYSSYEQYF
TGTGCCAGCAGGACAGGGTACTCCTCCTACGAGCAGTACTTC
>TRBJ2-3|-|-|TRBV7-9
CASRYSERKDTQYF
TGTGCCAGCAGGTACTCCGAAAGAAAAGATACGCAGTATTTT
>TRBJ1-6|few|-|TRBV12-3/TRBV12-4
CASSLVPSSPLHF
TGTGCCAGCAGTTTGGTCCCGAGTTCACCCCTCCACTTT
>TRBJ2-5|once|-|TRBV7-2
CASSRLLAPQETQYF
TGTGCCAGCAGCCGGCTTCTAGCTCCTCAAGAGACCCAGTACTTC
>TRBJ2-1|-|TRBD2|TRBV27
CASSFGGGETQFF
TGTGCCAGCAGTTTTGGGGGGGGAGAGACCCAGTTCTTC
>TRBJ1-2|few|TRBD1|TRBV28
CASSFGHKGTGLLYGYTF
TGTGCCAGCAGTTTTGGCCACAAAGGGACAGGGCTCCTGTATGGCTACACCTTC
>TRBJ2-1|-|-|TRBV6-6
CASSYSKQGTYNEQFF
TGTGCCAGCAGTTACTCGAAACAGGGAACATACAATGAGCAGTTCTTC
>TRBJ1-1|-|TRBD1|TRBV7-9
CASSTGAGTEAFF
TGTGCCAGCAGTACAGGGGCGGGCACTGAAGCTTTCTTT
>TRBJ2-7|-|TRBD1|TRBV7-9
CASSRQGAGEQYF
TGTGCCAGCAGCCGACAGGGGGCAGGGGAGCAGTACTTC
>TRBJ2-2|few|TRBD2|TRBV20-1
CSASGTSGNGELFF
TGCAGTGCTAGTGGGACTAGCGGTAACGGGGAGCTGTTTTTT
>TRBJ2-5|-|-|TRBV7-9
CASSTRNQETQYF
TGTGCCAGCAGCACACGTAACCAAGAGACCCAGTACTTC
>TRBJ1-2|once|-|TRBV6-6
CASTSDVMDGYTF
TGTGCCAGCACGTCGGATGTTATGGATGGCTACACCTTC
>TRBJ2-7|-|TRBD1|TRBV13
CASSSSTDRGPSYEQYF
TGTGCCAGCAGCTCCTCTACCGACAGGGGCCCCTCCTACGAGCAGTACTTC
>TRBJ1-1|once|TRBD1|TRBV12-3/TRBV12-4
CASSLSLGTGPEAFF
TGTGCCAGCAGTTTATCCCTAGGGACAGGCCCAGAAGCTTTCTTT
>TRBJ2-1|-|TRBD1|TRBV7-9
CASDAGTAHNEQFF
TGTGCCAGCGACGCCGGGACAGCACACAATGAGCAGTTCTTC
>TRBJ2-3|-|-|TRBV10-3
CAIRGGSTDTQYF
TGTGCCATCAGGGGAGGTAGCACAGATACGCAGTATTTT
>TRBJ2-7|-|-|TRBV3-1
CASSQEGLHNEQYF
TGTGCCAGCAGCCAAGAGGGCCTGCACAATGAGCAGTACTTC
>TRBJ2-5|few|-|TRBV9
CASSRAGGIDETQYF
TGTGCCAGCAGCCGAGCTGGGGGGATTGACGAGACCCAGTACTTC
>TRBJ2-5|few|-|TRBV29-1
CSASSTTNGETQYF
TGCAGCGCCAGTAGTACGACAAACGGGGAGACCCAGTACTTC
>TRBJ2-1|few|-|TRBV7-9
CASSLVRTAYNEQFF
TGTGCCAGCAGCTTAGTCAGGACAGCCTACAATGAGCAGTTCTTC
>TRBJ2-7|few|-|TRBV10-3
CAITESVTGYYEQYF
TGTGCCATCACTGAGAGCGTGACAGGCTACTACGAGCAGTACTTC
>TRBJ1-1|few|-|TRBV20-1
CSARDSPVYTEAFF
TGCAGTGCTAGAGATTCCCCCGTATACACTGAAGCTTTCTTT
>TRBJ2-5|-|TRBD2|TRBV5-1
CAGCHGGLGETQYF
TGCGCCGGCTGCCACGGTGGACTAGGAGAGACCCAGTACTTC
>TRBJ1-2|-|-|TRBV7-2
CASSLSSQTDYGYTF
TGTGCCAGCAGCTTATCTTCACAGACAGACTATGGCTACACCTTC
>TRBJ2-3|-|-|TRBV20-1
CSASAPEGPPDTQYF
TGCAGTGCTAGTGCCCCGGAGGGGCCCCCAGATACGCAGTATTTT
>TRBJ2-3|-|TRBD2|TRBV12-3/TRBV12-4
CASRRTSGIDTQYF
TGTGCCAGCAGAAGGACTAGCGGTATAGATACGCAGTATTTT
>TRBJ2-2|-|TRBD1|TRBV6-4
CASSRDRTTGELFF
TGTGCCAGCAGCCGGGACAGAACTACCGGGGAGCTGTTTTTT
>TRBJ2-3|-|-|TRBV6-8
CASRWLAPTDTQYF
TGTGCCAGCAGGTGGCTAGCTCCCACAGATACGCAGTATTTT
>TRBJ2-3|-|TRBD1|TRBV5-1
CASSLEGDRTTDTQYF
TGCGCCAGCAGCCTGGAAGGGGACAGGACTACAGATACGCAGTATTTT
>TRBJ2-3|-|TRBD2|TRBV4-3
CASSQDPAGDTDTQYF
TGCGCCAGCAGCCAAGATCCAGCGGGAGACACAGATACGCAGTATTTT
>TRBJ1-1|-|TRBD1|TRBV7-9
CASSVGQGNTEAFF
TGTGCCAGCAGCGTGGGACAGGGGAACACTGAAGCTTTCTTT
>TRBJ1-5|-|-|TRBV20-1
CSASVGSGQPQHF
TGCAGTGCTAGTGTGGGGTCGGGTCAGCCCCAGCATTTT
>TRBJ1-6|few|-|TRBV29-1
CSVRLRDLSSPLHF
TGCAGCGTCCGCCTCCGGGACTTAAGTTCACCCCTCCACTTT